The 19 T cell receptor beta chains presented below share a single source sample, sequenced in a study of OX40 agonist ivuxolimab in advanced cancers. Here immunoSEQ multiplex PCR was the method, and the copy in TCRdb shows in-frame clones only, minus some. The sample has about 120,000 clones; 75% to 90% are singletons. Sequencing was performed on CD4+ or CD8+ T cells sorted from blood, taken in a trial of the OX40 agonist ivuxolimab. The receptor set was obtained from an adult with an advanced solid tumor such as melanoma, head and neck, liver or kidney cancer.

The chain has TRBV11-2 and TRBJ2-7; possibly TRBD1 for D (6 bases). V was pared by 5 bases and J by 0 bases, with 14 bases between. CDR3 length: 15 residues. Germline V lookup: CDR1 SGHAT, CDR2 FQNNGV. For the CDR3, the DNA is TGTGCCAGCAGCCCTAGTGGGGACATCTCCTACGAGCAGTACTTC. Its translation is CASSPSGDISYEQYF.

This chain connects TRBV18 to TRBJ2-1; D is perhaps TRBD2 (5 bases). The length of the CDR3 is 14 residues. V was trimmed by 5 bases and J by 5 bases, leaving 13 bases between them. The germline CDR1 and CDR2 sequences are KGHSH and LQKENI. The CDR3 protein is CASSGSQENNEQFF. The DNA for the CDR3 is TGTGCCAGCTCAGGGAGCCAGGAGAACAATGAGCAGTTCTTC.

J is TRBJ2-3 and V is TRBV19, with TRBD2 as a possible D gene (7 bases). The CDR3 has 14 residues. Trimming took 4 bases from V and 2 from J, leaving 10 bases between them. Germline lookup yields CDR1 LNHDA and CDR2 SQIVND (reference sequence). CDR3 in amino acids: CASSNRGATDTQYF. CDR3 sequence (DNA): TGTGCCAGTAGTAATCGGGGGGCCACAGATACGCAGTATTTT. The complete variable domain, with remaining parts taken from reference TRBV19 and TRBJ2-3, reads DGGITQSPKYLFRKEGQNVTLSCEQNLNHDAMYWYRQDPGQGLRLIYYSQIVNDFQKGDIAEGYSVSREKKESFPLTVTSAQKNPTAFYLCASSNRGATDTQYFGPGTRLTVL.

The chain joins TRBV6-6 to TRBJ2-2; TRBD1 is a possible D gene (5 bases). CDR3 length: 15 residues. V gave up 4 bases and J gave up 3 bases, with 12 bases separating them. Germline lookup yields CDR1 MNHNY and CDR2 SVGAGI (reference sequence). CDR3 residues: CASSFLGQDTGELFF. The CDR3 nucleotides read TGTGCCAGCAGTTTCCTGGGGCAGGACACCGGGGAGCTGTTTTTT.

This chain uses TRBV18 with TRBJ2-2, with TRBD1 as a possible D gene (5 bases). The germline V and J ends were trimmed by 3 bases and 6 bases, with 11 bases remaining between them. The CDR3 loop spans 14 amino acids. Germline CDR1 KGHSH, CDR2 LQKENI. The CDR3 sequence is CASSPTQGSGELFF. The CDR3 DNA reads TGTGCCAGCTCACCGACGCAGGGCTCCGGGGAGCTGTTTTTT.

This chain links TRBV28 with TRBJ2-1; tentatively, D is TRBD1 (6 bases). The CDR3 consists of 16 residues. V gave up 6 bases and J gave up 7 bases, with 22 bases separating them. CDR1 and CDR2 from the germline V gene are MDHEN and SYDVKM. The chain's CDR3 is CASRLPGQASRNEQFF. The DNA for the CDR3 is TGTGCCAGCAGACTTCCGGGACAAGCCTCACGGAATGAGCAGTTCTTC.

V is TRBV6-5 and J is TRBJ1-2, with a tentative D call TRBD1 (6 bases). This CDR3 is 13 amino acids long. Between the trimmed V and J ends, which lost 7 bases and 8 bases, there was a span of 17 bases. Germline V gene sequence: CDR1 MNHEY, CDR2 SVGAGI. In nucleotides, the CDR3 is TGTGCCAGCATTCCCCGGGGGGCCCGGGGCTACACCTTC. Protein product: CASIPRGARGYTF.

The rearrangement uses TRBV2 and TRBJ2-3; unclear D gene. CDR1 SNHLY and CDR2 FYNNEI come from the germline V gene. The CDR3 has 16 residues. V was pared by 6 bases and J by 2 bases, with 18 bases between. The CDR3 reads CASSRNNPFITDTQYF. The CDR3 DNA reads TGTGCCAGCAGCCGCAATAATCCGTTTATCACAGATACGCAGTATTTT.

The J gene is TRBJ1-1, the V gene TRBV6-5; D call uncertain. The V gene's germline CDR1 is MNHEY and CDR2 SVGAGI. Trimming took 7 bases from V and 5 from J, leaving 14 bases between them. The CDR3 has 13 amino acids. CDR3 nucleotides: TGTGCCAGCACAGGCCCCTGGAATACTGAAGCTTTCTTT. This codes for CASTGPWNTEAFF.

The V call is TRBV7-2, the J call TRBJ2-1, with 9 positions matching TRBD1. The trim removed 6 bases at V and 6 bases at J, leaving 3 bases unmatched. The CDR3 extends over 13 amino acids. CDR1 is SGHTA and CDR2 is FQGNSA in the germline V gene. This CDR3 is CASRGTGRNEQFF. As DNA, the CDR3 is TGTGCCAGCAGAGGGACAGGGCGCAATGAGCAGTTCTTC.

The V call is TRBV6-6, the J call TRBJ2-5, with 9 nucleotides matching TRBD2. CDR3 length equals 16 residues. Trimming removed 2 bases from V and 2 bases from J; junction bases left unmatched: 6. Germline CDR1 reads MNHNY; CDR2 reads SVGAGI (reference sequence). The CDR3 DNA reads as TGTGCCAGCAGTTACGGGCGCGGGGGGGATCAAGAGACCCAGTACTTC. It yields the protein CASSYGRGGDQETQYF.

The rearrangement joins TRBV5-4 to TRBJ1-4; the match to TRBD1 covers 9 bases. The ends lost 4 bases at V and 7 bases at J; junction bases unmatched: 8. Germline CDR1 SGHNT, CDR2 YYREEE (reference sequence). The length of the CDR3 is 15 residues. CDR3: CASSSPGTGTEKLFF. CDR3 coding DNA: TGTGCCAGCAGCAGCCCCGGGACAGGGACTGAAAAACTGTTTTTT. Looking up the rest from reference TRBV5-4 and TRBJ1-4 gives the full variable domain: ETGVTQSPTHLIKTRGQQVTLRCSSQSGHNTVSWYQQALGQGPQFIFQYYREEENGRGNFPPRFSGLQFPNYSSELNVNALELDDSALYLCASSSPGTGTEKLFFGSGTQLSVL.

This sequence joins TRBV10-3 and TRBJ2-7, with D tentatively TRBD1 (5 bases). Germline lookup yields CDR1 ENHRY and CDR2 SYGVKD. This CDR3 has 13 residues. V lost 3 bases to trimming and J lost 1 base, with 7 bases between them. In nucleotides, the CDR3 is TGTGCCATCAGTGATCAGGGATCCTACGAGCAGTACTTC. As protein: CAISDQGSYEQYF.

The genes are TRBV18 and TRBJ2-3; 7 bases are shared with TRBD1. The germline CDR1 and CDR2 sequences are KGHSH and LQKENI. There are 15 residues in the CDR3. V lost 0 bases to trimming and J lost 6 bases; unmatched junction nucleotides: 6. The DNA of the CDR3 is TGTGCCAGCTCACCACCACTACAGGGGACGGATACGCAGTATTTT. It translates to CASSPPLQGTDTQYF.

The V gene is TRBV6-5, the J gene TRBJ1-4, with D possibly TRBD1 on 5 matching bases. The length of the CDR3 is 15 residues. Germline CDR1 is MNHEY and CDR2 is SVGAGI. The V and J ends lost 4 bases and 7 bases respectively, with 16 bases between them. CDR3 in DNA: TGTGCCAGCAGTTCCCGCGGCGGGGACGGTGAAAAACTGTTTTTT. Translating it yields CASSSRGGDGEKLFF.

This clone was observed a handful of times. The chain has TRBV30 and TRBJ1-1; D is possibly TRBD1 (6 bases). Trimming cost V 4 bases and J 4 bases, with 13 bases left between them. CDR1 GTSNPN and CDR2 SVGIG come from the germline V gene (reference sequence). There are 13 residues in the CDR3. The DNA of the CDR3 is TGTGCCTGGAACCGACAGGAGGGCACTGAAGCTTTCTTT. Residues: CAWNRQEGTEAFF.

In DNA, the CDR3 is TGTGCCAGCAGTTACCAAAAACAGGGATCGCCCCAGCATTTT. It is translated as CASSYQKQGSPQHF. This sequence joins TRBV6-6 and TRBJ1-5, with TRBD1 as a possible D gene (6 bases). V was clipped by 2 bases and J by 9 bases, with 14 bases between them. This CDR3 spans 14 amino acids. Germline CDR1 and CDR2: MNHNY and SVGAGI (reference sequence).

The rearrangement uses TRBV30 and TRBJ1-5; no definite D call. The germline V and J ends were trimmed by 2 bases and 0 bases, with 5 bases remaining between them. Germline V gene lookup returns CDR1 GTSNPN and CDR2 SVGIG (reference sequence). The length of the CDR3 is 13 residues. In nucleotides, the CDR3 is TGTGCCTGGAGTTGGGATAGCAATCAGCCCCAGCATTTT. Translation gives CAWSWDSNQPQHF.

The genes are TRBV5-1 and TRBJ2-3; TRBD2 matches at 7 bases. V gave up 4 bases and J gave up 2 bases; unmatched junction bases: 10. This CDR3 contains 16 residues. CDR1 SGHRS and CDR2 YFSETQ come from the germline V gene. In DNA, the CDR3 is TGCGCCAGCAGCCAAATCCGGGGGGACGACACAGATACGCAGTATTTT. Encoded protein: CASSQIRGDDTDTQYF.